This T cell receptor (beta chain) was sequenced in a study of blood T cell repertoires in COVID-19. The wider study: The samples span acute and convalescent COVID-19 from the United States, Italy and Spain.

TCRdb's copy holds only in-frame clones and misses some; the assay was immunoSEQ multiplex PCR. Here the sample spans some 64,000 clones, 65% to 85% being singletons. CDR1 MNHEY and CDR2 SMNVEV come from the germline V gene (reference sequence). The CDR3 spans 16 residues. The V end lost 6 bases, the J end lost 2 bases, and 17 bases lay between the germline ends. J is TRBJ1-5 and V is TRBV27; a possible D gene is TRBD1 (5 bases). Sample: peripheral blood. This TCR derives from a man older than 75 with active or convalescent COVID-19. As DNA, the CDR3 is TGTGCCAGCAGGATGCAGGGCGGAGGGGGCAATCAGCCCCAGCATTTT. Protein product: CASRMQGGGGNQPQHF.